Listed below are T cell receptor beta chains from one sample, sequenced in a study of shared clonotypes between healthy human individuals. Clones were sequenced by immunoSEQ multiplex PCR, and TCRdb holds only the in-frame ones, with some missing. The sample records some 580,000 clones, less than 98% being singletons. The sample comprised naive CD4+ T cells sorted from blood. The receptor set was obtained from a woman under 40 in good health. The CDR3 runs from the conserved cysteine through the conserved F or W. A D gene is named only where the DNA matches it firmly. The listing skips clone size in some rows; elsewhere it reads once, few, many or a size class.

cdr3_aa: CASSPSEPYNEQFF
cdr3_nt: TGTGCCAGCAGTCCTAGCGAACCCTACAATGAGCAGTTCTTC
clone_size: -
cdr3_length: 14
v_call: TRBV6-4
d_call: -
j_call: TRBJ2-1

cdr3_aa: CASSLSSRLTDTQYF
cdr3_nt: TGCGCCAGCAGCTTGTCCTCAAGACTGACAGATACGCAGTATTTT
clone_size: -
cdr3_length: 15
v_call: TRBV5-1
d_call: -
j_call: TRBJ2-3

cdr3_aa: CASSSSGRAYNEQFF
cdr3_nt: TGTGCCAGCAGCTCTAGCGGGAGAGCCTACAATGAGCAGTTCTTC
clone_size: -
cdr3_length: 15
v_call: TRBV9
d_call: TRBD2
j_call: TRBJ2-1

cdr3_aa: CASSEYWSSGRGGETQYF
cdr3_nt: TGTGCCAGCAGTGAATATTGGTCTAGCGGGAGAGGGGGAGAGACCCAGTACTTC
clone_size: -
cdr3_length: 18
v_call: TRBV2
d_call: TRBD2
j_call: TRBJ2-5

cdr3_aa: CASSQEPSGVSYNEQFF
cdr3_nt: TGCGCCAGCAGCCAAGAACCTAGCGGGGTCTCCTACAATGAGCAGTTCTTC
clone_size: -
cdr3_length: 17
v_call: TRBV4-1
d_call: TRBD2
j_call: TRBJ2-1

cdr3_aa: CASSFPRGRETQYF
cdr3_nt: TGTGCCAGCAGCTTCCCCAGGGGGCGGGAGACCCAGTACTTC
clone_size: -
cdr3_length: 14
v_call: TRBV5-4
d_call: TRBD1
j_call: TRBJ2-5

cdr3_aa: CASTPLGQRGEQYF
cdr3_nt: TGTGCCAGCACCCCCCTGGGGCAACGAGGCGAGCAGTACTTC
clone_size: -
cdr3_length: 14
v_call: TRBV27
d_call: -
j_call: TRBJ2-7

cdr3_aa: CASSLGPTEAQHF
cdr3_nt: TGTGCCAGCAGCCTTGGCCCCACAGAAGCCCAGCATTTT
clone_size: -
cdr3_length: 13
v_call: TRBV5-4
d_call: -
j_call: TRBJ1-5

cdr3_aa: CASRGSRDRTEKLFF
cdr3_nt: TGTGCCAGCAGGGGCAGCCGGGACAGAACCGAAAAACTGTTTTTT
clone_size: -
cdr3_length: 15
v_call: TRBV28
d_call: TRBD1
j_call: TRBJ1-4

cdr3_aa: CSASGTGGSYGYTF
cdr3_nt: TGCAGCGCCTCCGGGACAGGGGGGTCCTATGGCTACACCTTC
clone_size: -
cdr3_length: 14
v_call: TRBV29-1
d_call: TRBD1
j_call: TRBJ1-2

cdr3_aa: CASSLNPRTGAYEQYF
cdr3_nt: TGCGCCAGCAGCTTAAATCCCCGGACAGGCGCCTACGAGCAGTACTTC
clone_size: -
cdr3_length: 16
v_call: TRBV5-1
d_call: TRBD1
j_call: TRBJ2-7

cdr3_aa: CASSRDPRNEQYF
cdr3_nt: TGTGCCAGCAGCCGGGACCCGAGGAACGAGCAGTACTTC
clone_size: -
cdr3_length: 13
v_call: TRBV5-6
d_call: -
j_call: TRBJ2-7

cdr3_aa: CASSLDMAGAYEQYF
cdr3_nt: TGTGCCAGCAGCTTAGATATGGCGGGTGCCTACGAGCAGTACTTC
clone_size: -
cdr3_length: 15
v_call: TRBV11-1
d_call: -
j_call: TRBJ2-7

cdr3_aa: CASSERTGRHQPQHF
cdr3_nt: TGTGCCAGTAGCGAGCGAACCGGCCGCCATCAGCCCCAGCATTTT
clone_size: once
cdr3_length: 15
v_call: TRBV19
d_call: -
j_call: TRBJ1-5

cdr3_aa: CASSLEGQGPNQPQHF
cdr3_nt: TGCGCCAGCAGCTTGGAGGGGCAGGGGCCGAATCAGCCCCAGCATTTT
clone_size: -
cdr3_length: 16
v_call: TRBV5-1
d_call: -
j_call: TRBJ1-5

cdr3_aa: CASSWGRGRSADTQYF
cdr3_nt: TGTGCCAGCAGCTGGGGAAGGGGGAGAAGCGCAGATACGCAGTATTTT
clone_size: -
cdr3_length: 16
v_call: TRBV7-2
d_call: -
j_call: TRBJ2-3

cdr3_aa: CASSERGMNTEAFF
cdr3_nt: TGTGCCAGCAGTGAGAGAGGCATGAACACTGAAGCTTTCTTT
clone_size: -
cdr3_length: 14
v_call: TRBV28
d_call: -
j_call: TRBJ1-1

cdr3_aa: CASSQRGCEQYF
cdr3_nt: TGCGCCAGCAGTCAAAGGGGGTGCGAGCAGTACTTC
clone_size: -
cdr3_length: 12
v_call: TRBV23-1
d_call: -
j_call: TRBJ2-7

cdr3_aa: CASSSWQGARAFF
cdr3_nt: TGTGCCAGCAGCTCCTGGCAGGGGGCGCGAGCTTTCTTT
clone_size: -
cdr3_length: 13
v_call: TRBV5-5
d_call: TRBD1
j_call: TRBJ1-1

cdr3_aa: CAGARGPGELFF
cdr3_nt: TGTGCCGGGGCCAGGGGTCCCGGGGAGCTGTTTTTT
clone_size: -
cdr3_length: 12
v_call: TRBV30
d_call: -
j_call: TRBJ2-2

cdr3_aa: CASSPGEGQPQHF
cdr3_nt: TGTGCCAGCTCACCAGGGGAAGGTCAGCCCCAGCATTTT
clone_size: -
cdr3_length: 13
v_call: TRBV18
d_call: -
j_call: TRBJ1-5

cdr3_aa: CASSQRQGASYEQYF
cdr3_nt: TGTGCCAGCAGCCAGAGACAGGGGGCTTCCTACGAGCAGTACTTC
clone_size: -
cdr3_length: 15
v_call: TRBV4-2
d_call: TRBD1
j_call: TRBJ2-7

cdr3_aa: CASSQPLYRDRSLQYF
cdr3_nt: TGCGCCAGCAGCCAACCCCTCTACCGGGACAGATCTCTTCAGTACTTC
clone_size: -
cdr3_length: 16
v_call: TRBV4-1
d_call: TRBD1
j_call: TRBJ2-4

cdr3_aa: CASGRTGGNQPQHF
cdr3_nt: TGTGCCAGCGGGAGAACAGGGGGCAACCAGCCCCAGCATTTT
clone_size: -
cdr3_length: 14
v_call: TRBV6-5
d_call: TRBD1
j_call: TRBJ1-5

cdr3_aa: CASSLGVSLAKNIQYF
cdr3_nt: TGCGCCAGCAGCTTGGGCGTCAGCCTAGCCAAAAACATTCAGTACTTC
clone_size: -
cdr3_length: 16
v_call: TRBV5-1
d_call: -
j_call: TRBJ2-4

cdr3_aa: CASSVGLVHEQYF
cdr3_nt: TGTGCCAGCAGCGTAGGGCTAGTCCACGAGCAGTACTTC
clone_size: -
cdr3_length: 13
v_call: TRBV9
d_call: -
j_call: TRBJ2-7

cdr3_aa: CASSDLETQYF
cdr3_nt: TGTGCCAGCAGTGACTTAGAGACCCAGTACTTC
clone_size: -
cdr3_length: 11
v_call: TRBV2
d_call: -
j_call: TRBJ2-5

cdr3_aa: CASSQEVFRTDTQYF
cdr3_nt: TGTGCCAGCAGCCAAGAGGTATTCCGCACAGATACGCAGTATTTT
clone_size: -
cdr3_length: 15
v_call: TRBV7-6
d_call: -
j_call: TRBJ2-3

cdr3_aa: CASTQGYGANVLTF
cdr3_nt: TGTGCCAGCACTCAGGGTTACGGGGCCAACGTCCTGACTTTC
clone_size: once
cdr3_length: 14
v_call: TRBV28
d_call: -
j_call: TRBJ2-6

cdr3_aa: CASSPSGGNQPQHF
cdr3_nt: TGTGCCAGCTCACCTAGCGGTGGCAATCAGCCCCAGCATTTT
clone_size: -
cdr3_length: 14
v_call: TRBV18
d_call: -
j_call: TRBJ1-5

cdr3_aa: CASSPWTGGRANYGYTF
cdr3_nt: TGTGCCAGCAGCCCCTGGACAGGGGGCAGAGCTAACTATGGCTACACCTTC
clone_size: once
cdr3_length: 17
v_call: TRBV7-1
d_call: TRBD1
j_call: TRBJ1-2